This TCR beta chain was identified during a study of cytomegalovirus exposure and HLA in healthy donors. Study-level background: About 85 million unique TCRs from HLA-typed donors were held in an early release of data.

A note on this clone: Its antigen is not known.

Per the germline V gene, CDR1 is MRHNA and CDR2 is SNTAGT. There are 13 residues in the CDR3. With 4 bases clipped from V and 13 bases from J, the junction kept 8 bases outside the gene matches. PCR primers comprised 60 Vbeta and 13 Jbeta primers. Data came from immunoSEQ multiplex PCR; TCRdb stores just in-frame clones and leaves some out. This table has more than 85,000 clones, 73% appearing once. Study results and caveats: DRB1 showed the most TCR associations and HLA-C the fewest in a later analysis, as rates varied by HLA locus. Being productive about 87% or about 30% of the time was typical of most TCR beta V segments in an earlier analysis.

The chain recombines TRBV6-4 with TRBJ2-1; 9 nucleotides match TRBD2. Sequences were obtained from PBMCs. This sequence was found in a man between 35 and 55 years old in good health and CMV-seronegative. CDR3 DNA: TGTGCCAGCAGTGGGAGGCTAGCGGGGCCTCAGTTCTTC. Translating it yields CASSGRLAGPQFF.